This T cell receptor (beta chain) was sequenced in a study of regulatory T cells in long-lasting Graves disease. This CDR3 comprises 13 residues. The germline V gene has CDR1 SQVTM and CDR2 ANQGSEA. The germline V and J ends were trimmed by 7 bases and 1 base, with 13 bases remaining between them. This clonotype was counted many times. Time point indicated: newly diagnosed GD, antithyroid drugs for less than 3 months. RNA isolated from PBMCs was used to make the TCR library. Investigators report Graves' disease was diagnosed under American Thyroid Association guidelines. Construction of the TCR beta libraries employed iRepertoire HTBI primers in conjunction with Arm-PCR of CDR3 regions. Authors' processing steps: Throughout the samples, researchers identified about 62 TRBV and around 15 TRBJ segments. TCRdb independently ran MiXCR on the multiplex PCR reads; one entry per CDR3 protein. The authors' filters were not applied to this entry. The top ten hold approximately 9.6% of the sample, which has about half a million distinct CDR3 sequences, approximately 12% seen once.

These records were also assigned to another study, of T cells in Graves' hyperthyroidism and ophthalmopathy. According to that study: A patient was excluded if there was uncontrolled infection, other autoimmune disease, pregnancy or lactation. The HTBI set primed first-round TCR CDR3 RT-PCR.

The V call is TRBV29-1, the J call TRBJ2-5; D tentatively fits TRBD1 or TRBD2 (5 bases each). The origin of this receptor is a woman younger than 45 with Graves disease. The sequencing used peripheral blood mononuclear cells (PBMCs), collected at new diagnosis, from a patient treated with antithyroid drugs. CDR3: CSARRDPQETQYF. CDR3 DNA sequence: TGCAGCGCACGCCGGGACCCCCAAGAGACCCAGTACTTC.